The 16 T cell receptor beta chains listed next were all sequenced from one sample in a study of cytomegalovirus exposure and HLA in healthy donors (dated by TCRdb to between 2016 and 2019). Libraries were built with the immunoSEQ multiplex PCR assay. The multiplex PCR relied on a mix of 60 forward primers for TCR Vbeta segments and 13 reverse primers for TCR Jbeta segments. TCRdb retrieved this table from immuneACCESS and kept in-frame rearrangements only. Not all clones are present; in checked studies, unresolved V genes account for under half, and no reason is known for the remainder. The sample table lists around 58,000 clones, around four fifths of them with a count of one. The ten largest account for approximately 4.7% of the sample. The sample taken for sequencing was PBMCs. All receptors derive from a male donor in good health and CMV-seropositive.

The J gene is TRBJ1-1, the V gene TRBV7-8, with a tentative D call TRBD1 (6 bases). The CDR3 has 15 amino acids. Germline V gene lookup returns CDR1 SGHVS and CDR2 FQNEAQ. Trimming stripped 7 bases from V and 0 bases from J, with 15 bases between. CDR3 sequence (DNA): TGTGCCAGCACCCCTCGCGGGGGGCTGAACACTGAAGCTTTCTTT. Encoded protein: CASTPRGGLNTEAFF.

This rearrangement joins TRBV9 to TRBJ1-1; possibly TRBD1 for D (6 bases). CDR3 length: 16 residues. Per germline, CDR1 SGDLS and CDR2 YYNGEE. V lost 4 bases and J 6 bases, leaving 22 bases between the germline ends. CDR3 DNA sequence: TGTGCCAGCAGCCCAACAGGGACCTCAGAGTACCCTGAAGCTTTCTTT. Translated: CASSPTGTSEYPEAFF. The entire variable domain, with the rest obtained from reference TRBV9 and TRBJ1-1, is as follows: DSGVTQTPKHLITATGQRVTLRCSPRSGDLSVYWYQQSLDQGLQFLIQYYNGEERAKGNILERFSAQQFPDLHSELNLSSLELGDSALYFCASSPTGTSEYPEAFFGQGTRLTVV.

This clone has just a few counts. The sample has other DNA sequences that encode this CDR3 too. The chain couples TRBV19 to TRBJ1-5, with unresolved D. The CDR3 runs to 15 residues. Per the germline V gene, CDR1 is LNHDA and CDR2 is SQIVND (reference sequence). The germline V and J ends were trimmed by 1 base and 0 bases, with 7 bases remaining between them. CDR3 sequence: CASSIGAYSNQPQHF. The CDR3 DNA reads as TGTGCCAGTAGTATAGGGGCATATAGCAATCAGCCCCAGCATTTT. Drawing the rest from reference TRBV19 and TRBJ1-5, the complete variable domain is DGGITQSPKYLFRKEGQNVTLSCEQNLNHDAMYWYRQDPGQGLRLIYYSQIVNDFQKGDIAEGYSVSREKKESFPLTVTSAQKNPTAFYLCASSIGAYSNQPQHFGDGTRLSIL.

The chain couples TRBV2 to TRBJ1-2, with a possible D match to TRBD1 (5 bases). This CDR3 has 17 residues. Trimming cost V 4 bases and J 8 bases, with 26 bases left between them. Germline V gives CDR1 SNHLY, CDR2 FYNNEI. The CDR3 bases are TGTGCCAGCAGTGGATCAGCCGTGTGGGGCAGGGTAGACGGCTACACCTTC. Translation: CASSGSAVWGRVDGYTF.

The gene calls are TRBV29-1 and TRBJ2-5; a weak D match, TRBD2 (6 bases). Germline CDR1 SQVTM, CDR2 ANQGSEA. Trimming stripped 0 bases from V and 5 bases from J, with 13 bases between. This CDR3 comprises 14 residues. CDR3 coding DNA: TGCAGCGTTGAAGATCTGGAGGGGTTCGAGACCCAGTACTTC. The encoded protein is CSVEDLEGFETQYF.

The chain uses TRBV7-3 and TRBJ1-3; no firm D call. V shed 8 bases and J shed 0 bases, with 11 bases lying between them. The germline CDR1 and CDR2 sequences are SGHTA and FQGTGA. The CDR3 runs 14 residues. The CDR3 here is CASLRHISGNTIYF. CDR3 nucleotide sequence: TGTGCCAGCCTTAGACACATCTCTGGAAACACCATATATTTT.

The chain uses TRBV30 and TRBJ1-2; D remains ambiguous. Germline CDR1 is GTSNPN and CDR2 is SVGIG (reference sequence). CDR3 length: 14 amino acids. The germline V and J ends were trimmed by 4 bases and 3 bases, with 15 bases remaining between them. The CDR3 DNA reads TGTGCCTGGACATCCTGGGCAGAACACTATGGCTACACCTTC. Amino acids: CAWTSWAEHYGYTF.

This rearrangement joins TRBV7-6 to TRBJ2-7; D gene unclear. The germline V gene has CDR1 SGHVS and CDR2 FNYEAQ. CDR3 length: 15 amino acids. The V end was cut by 1 base, the J end by 1 base, with 11 bases between. CDR3 in amino acids: CASSLGPFGSYEQYF. The CDR3, as DNA: TGTGCCAGCAGCTTAGGTCCCTTCGGGTCCTACGAGCAGTACTTC.

Only a few counts were recorded for this clone. For the CDR3, the DNA is TGTGCCAGCAGTGGGCAACTAGCTATCGGCACAGATACGCAGTATTTT. Translation: CASSGQLAIGTDTQYF. V usage is TRBV6-6 and J usage is TRBJ2-3; D perhaps matches TRBD2 (6 bases). Deletions cut 5 bases from V and 1 base from J, with 16 bases between. This CDR3 spans 16 amino acids. Germline V gives CDR1 MNHNY, CDR2 SVGAGI (reference sequence).

This clone was detected only a few times. The V and J genes are TRBV30 and TRBJ1-5, with D unresolved. In germline, CDR1 is GTSNPN, CDR2 SVGIG (reference sequence). Trimming left V 2 bases short and J 4 bases short, with 9 bases between. This CDR3 has 13 amino acids. CDR3 nucleotides: TGTGCCTGGAGTCGAGACTATAATCAGCCCCAGCATTTT. It is translated as CAWSRDYNQPQHF. Based on the CDR3 plus reference TRBV30 and TRBJ1-5, the full variable domain is SQTIHQWPATLVQPVGSPLSLECTVEGTSNPNLYWYRQAAGRGLQLLFYSVGIGQISSEVPQNLSASRPQDRQFILSSKKLLLSDSGFYLCAWSRDYNQPQHFGDGTRLSIL.

The rearrangement joins TRBV9 to TRBJ2-2; 7 positions agree with TRBD2. Germline V CDR1 and CDR2: SGDLS, YYNGEE. Germline trimming cut 3 bases from V and 1 base from J; bases unmatched to any gene: 9. The CDR3 is made up of 17 amino acids. The CDR3: CASSAGERGENTGELFF. In DNA form, the CDR3 reads TGTGCCAGCAGCGCGGGGGAGCGGGGAGAGAACACCGGGGAGCTGTTTTTT.

This clone has a handful of counts. This chain uses TRBV4-3 with TRBJ1-5; no reliable D call. The V gene lost 2 bases and the J gene lost 5 bases, with 16 bases spanning the gap. The germline CDR1 and CDR2 sequences are LGHNA and YSLEER. This CDR3 has 16 amino acids. CDR3 DNA sequence: TGCGCCAGCAGCCAATTTCATGCGGAGGTTTATCAGCCCCAGCATTTT. The encoded protein is CASSQFHAEVYQPQHF.

This clone is categorized as large. The chain is built from TRBV29-1 and TRBJ2-7; TRBD1 might be the D (5 bases). V gave up 7 bases and J gave up 1 base, with 8 bases separating them. Germline V gene lookup returns CDR1 SQVTM and CDR2 ANQGSEA. The CDR3 extends over 11 amino acids. CDR3 in DNA: TGCAGCGCTAGACAGTCCTACGAGCAGTACTTC. It yields the protein CSARQSYEQYF.

J is TRBJ2-1 and V is TRBV4-1; perhaps TRBD1 as D (6 bases). The CDR3 runs to 18 residues. V dropped 1 base and J dropped 9 bases, with 25 bases sitting between them. CDR1 and CDR2 (germline): MGHRA, YSYEKL. The CDR3 sequence: CASSQAPGQGFSPGEQFF. The CDR3 nucleotides read TGCGCCAGCAGCCAAGCCCCGGGACAAGGATTTTCCCCGGGTGAGCAGTTCTTC.

This chain joins TRBV5-4 and TRBJ2-7, with 7 positions matching TRBD1. This CDR3 has 15 amino acids. The J segment lost 1 base and the V segment lost 4 bases, leaving 8 bases of the junction unmatched. Germline CDR1 reads SGHNT; CDR2 reads YYREEE (reference sequence). The CDR3 DNA reads as TGTGCCAGCAGCCGACAGGGAATGCGTTCCTACGAGCAGTACTTC. It specifies CASSRQGMRSYEQYF.

The CDR3 here is CAWRDGQGKAFF. CDR3 nucleotides: TGTGCCTGGCGCGATGGACAGGGCAAAGCTTTCTTT. The rearrangement joins TRBV30 to TRBJ1-1; TRBD1 matches 8 bases. This CDR3 comprises 12 residues. Germline V CDR1 and CDR2: GTSNPN, SVGIG (reference sequence). Trimming removed 5 bases from V and 9 bases from J; junction bases left unmatched: 8.